This paragraph covers one T cell receptor beta chain sequence. Its antigen is unknown. The sample belongs to a study of cytomegalovirus exposure and HLA in healthy donors. Study results and limitations: There were about 160 TCR beta chains listed as cytomegalovirus-associated.

V was cut by 1 base and J by 11 bases, with 9 bases left in between. The CDR3 length is 13 residues. CDR1 and CDR2 (germline): MNHEY, SMNVEV (reference sequence). The PCR was carried out with 60 Vbeta primers and 13 Jbeta primers. Method: immunoSEQ multiplex PCR; TCRdb's copy keeps in-frame clones and lacks some. The table gives approximately 96,000 clones; the top ten clones make up about 5.5% of it. This clonotype originated in a girl between 5 and 17 years old in good health and CMV-seropositive. Material: PBMCs. This chain connects TRBV27 to TRBJ1-6, with unresolved D. The CDR3 here is CASSLYRETPLHF. CDR3 DNA sequence: TGTGCCAGCAGTTTATATCGGGAGACACCCCTCCACTTT.